This T cell receptor beta chain was sequenced in a study of blood T cell repertoires in COVID-19. For the study at large: The United States, Italy and Spain provided the acute and convalescent COVID-19 samples. Sources were T cells, B-cell-depleted T cells, or PBMCs; the material itself was cDNA or gDNA.

Germline values: CDR1 MNHEY, CDR2 SVGAGI. Trimming cost V 5 bases and J 2 bases; bases outside gene matches: 2. The CDR3 totals 14 residues. In the authors' workflow: Nucleated cell counts were estimated from reference gene primer amplification. The data were produced by immunoSEQ multiplex PCR, yet TCRdb's version contains in-frame clones alone and is incomplete. Clone size and the V and J calls come from that table; the DNA yielded D and trimming. The repertoire holds 210,000 or so clones, with more than 75% as singletons. The sequenced sample was peripheral blood. This receptor was obtained from a man between 40 and 49 years old with active or convalescent COVID-19. V and J are TRBV6-5 and TRBJ1-4; 7 bases agree with TRBD1. The CDR3 bases are TGTGCCAGCAGTCCACAGGGGACTAATGAAAAACTGTTTTTT. Encoded protein: CASSPQGTNEKLFF.